Presented here are 13 T cell receptor beta chains from one specimen sequenced in a study of T cell repertoires in cytomegalovirus infection. For these TCRs, the target antigens are not known. TCRdb ran MiXCR on the reads and lists one entry per CDR3 protein. Among 680,000 or so distinct CDR3 sequences listed, around a third were seen once. The sequences come from cultured PBMCs, collected from culture after CMV antigen stimulation. Source of these receptors: a human donor in good health (CMV status not recorded). Some clones in this sample may be carry-over from other donors' samples.

The V call is TRBV6-5, the J call TRBJ2-1; the D is unclear. CDR3 length: 15 residues. Trimming pared 6 bases from V and 4 bases from J, leaving 16 bases between. Germline loops: CDR1 MNHEY, CDR2 SVGAGI. The CDR3 reads CASSQSPGGYNEQFF. For the CDR3, the DNA is TGTGCCAGCAGCCAGTCCCCGGGCGGTTACAATGAGCAGTTCTTC.

There are a few counts of this clonotype. V is TRBV12-3 or TRBV12-4 and J is TRBJ2-1; 8 bases line up with TRBD2. After removal of 6 bases from V and 8 bases from J, the junction contained 6 bases not matched to a gene. This CDR3 has 13 amino acids. The CDR3 here is CASRTPGGDEQFF. The CDR3 coding sequence is TGTGCCAGCAGAACCCCGGGGGGGGATGAGCAGTTCTTC.

CDR3 protein: CASSSRFGGFQETQYF. The CDR3 DNA sequence: TGTGCCAGCAGTTCTCGGTTCGGGGGATTCCAAGAGACCCAGTACTTC. The chain is built from TRBV28 and TRBJ2-5, with a possible D match to TRBD2 (6 bases). The CDR3 runs to 16 residues. Trimming pared 4 bases from V and 1 base from J, leaving 16 bases between. CDR1 MDHEN and CDR2 SYDVKM come from the germline V gene.

The rearrangement links TRBV7-9 to TRBJ2-1, with D unclear. Looked up from germline, CDR1 is SEHNR and CDR2 is FQNEAQ (reference sequence). With 5 bases removed from V and 0 bases from J, the gap between germline ends came to 26 bases. The CDR3 contains 20 residues. CDR3 in DNA: TGTGCCAGCAGCCGCTCCACGGGCCCCCTGCCCCTCAGCTCCTACAATGAGCAGTTCTTC. Protein product: CASSRSTGPLPLSSYNEQFF.

The chain couples TRBV10-3 to TRBJ1-4; no clear D. This CDR3 has 15 residues. Germline CDR1 ENHRY, CDR2 SYGVKD. V was clipped by 1 base and J by 9 bases, with 15 bases between them. CDR3 nucleotide sequence: TGTGCCATCAGTGAGTTTGGGTTCTCAGCTAAAAAACTGTTTTTT. Its protein product is CAISEFGFSAKKLFF.

In this sample, this clonotype turned up many times. The chain carries TRBV7-2 and TRBJ2-1; 8 bases line up with TRBD2. The germline V gene has CDR1 SGHTA and CDR2 FQGNSA. The junction had 8 bases not matched to a gene; V was cut back by 4 bases and J by 6 bases. The CDR3 sequence is 15 residues long. The CDR3 DNA is TGTGCCAGCAGCTCTTCTCGGGGGGGGCCCAATGAGCAGTTCTTC. The encoded protein is CASSSSRGGPNEQFF.

In its sample, this clonotype was seen a few times. This sequence joins TRBV4-1 and TRBJ2-7, with 7 nucleotides matching TRBD1. Germline V lookup: CDR1 MGHRA, CDR2 YSYEKL. J gave up 4 bases and V 0 bases, and 21 bases lay outside the gene matches. The CDR3 totals 20 residues. The CDR3 coding sequence is TGCGCCAGCAGCCAAGACCCGGGCCCTCGCCTTGACAGGGCCCAATACGAGCAGTACTTC. Protein: CASSQDPGPRLDRAQYEQYF.

This clonotype was seen at least ten times. J is TRBJ1-5 and V is TRBV7-2, with 8 positions matching TRBD1. With 7 bases clipped from V and 5 bases from J, the junction kept 7 bases outside the gene matches. The germline V gene encodes CDR1 SGHTA and CDR2 FQGNSA. CDR3 length: 14 residues. The DNA for the CDR3 is TGTGCCAGCACCCCGACAGGGGAGGATCAGCCCCAGCATTTT. Protein: CASTPTGEDQPQHF. Filled out from reference TRBV7-2 and TRBJ1-5, the complete variable domain reads GAGVSQSPSNKVTEKGKDVELRCDPISGHTALYWYRQSLGQGLEFLIYFQGNSAPDKSGLPSDRFSAERTGGSVSTLTIQRTQQEDSAVYLCASTPTGEDQPQHFGDGTRLSIL.

V is TRBV7-2 and J is TRBJ2-1, with TRBD2 matching 11 bases. Germline CDR1 reads SGHTA; CDR2 reads FQGNSA. Losses at the gene ends were 5 bases for V and 10 bases for J; bases not matched to a gene: 10. The CDR3 consists of 15 residues. As DNA, the CDR3 is TGTGCCAGCAGCCGTAGCGGGGGGGCCGCGTTAGAGCAGTTCTTC. This encodes CASSRSGGAALEQFF.

The chain uses TRBV4-3 and TRBJ2-2, with D uncertain. The germline V gene has CDR1 LGHNA and CDR2 YSLEER. Trimming removed 2 bases from V and 7 bases from J, with 5 bases in between. The CDR3 totals 12 residues. CDR3 sequence (DNA): TGCGCCAGCAGCCAAAGGTTCGGGGAGCTGTTTTTT. It yields the protein CASSQRFGELFF.

The V and J genes are TRBV7-2 and TRBJ2-5, with TRBD1 matching 7 bases. This CDR3 is built from 14 residues. Per the germline V gene, CDR1 is SGHTA and CDR2 is FQGNSA. V gave up 5 bases and J gave up 6 bases; unmatched junction bases: 9. CDR3 protein: CASSPGDSRKTQYF. CDR3 nucleotide sequence: TGTGCCAGCAGCCCAGGGGACAGCAGGAAGACCCAGTACTTC.

The sample holds a few counts of this clonotype. The V call is TRBV6-1, the J call TRBJ1-6; 9 nucleotides match TRBD1. V lost 2 bases and J lost 14; bases outside the gene matches: 10. The CDR3 extends over 15 amino acids. Germline values: CDR1 MNHNS, CDR2 SASEGT. The CDR3 DNA follows: TGTGCCAGCAGTGAACCGGGACAGGGTGCGGCGGCCCTCCACTTT. It translates to CASSEPGQGAAALHF.

The genes are TRBV19 and TRBJ1-1, with D hard to call. V shed 9 bases and J shed 1 base, with 12 bases lying between them. This CDR3 region has 13 residues. The germline CDR1 and CDR2 sequences are LNHDA and SQIVND (reference sequence). CDR3 sequence: CASRLSENTEAFF. The CDR3 bases are TGTGCCAGCAGACTGAGTGAGAACACTGAAGCTTTCTTT.